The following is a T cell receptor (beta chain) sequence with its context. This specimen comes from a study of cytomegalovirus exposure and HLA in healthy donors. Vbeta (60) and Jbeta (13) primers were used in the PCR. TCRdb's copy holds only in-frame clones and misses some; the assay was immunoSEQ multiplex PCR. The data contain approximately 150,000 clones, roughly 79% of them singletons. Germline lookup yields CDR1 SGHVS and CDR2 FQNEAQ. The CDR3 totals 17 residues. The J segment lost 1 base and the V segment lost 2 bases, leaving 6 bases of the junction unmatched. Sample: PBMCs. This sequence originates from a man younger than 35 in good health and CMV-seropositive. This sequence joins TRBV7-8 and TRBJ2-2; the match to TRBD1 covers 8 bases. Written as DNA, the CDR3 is TGTGCCAGCAGCTTACGGGACAGGATATTGAACACCGGGGAGCTGTTTTTT. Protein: CASSLRDRILNTGELFF.